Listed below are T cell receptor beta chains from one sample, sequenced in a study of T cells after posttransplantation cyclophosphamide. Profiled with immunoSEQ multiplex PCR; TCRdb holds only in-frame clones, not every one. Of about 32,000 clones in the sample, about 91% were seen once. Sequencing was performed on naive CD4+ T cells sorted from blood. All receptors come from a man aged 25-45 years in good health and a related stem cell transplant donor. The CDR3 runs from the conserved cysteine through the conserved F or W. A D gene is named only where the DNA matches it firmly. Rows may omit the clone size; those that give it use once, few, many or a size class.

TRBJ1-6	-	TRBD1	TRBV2	TGTGCCAGCGGACAGGATAATTCACCCCTCCACTTT	CASGQDNSPLHF
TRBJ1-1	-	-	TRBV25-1	TGTGCCAGCAGTGAGAGGGCCTTGCGCGGATCTGAAGCTTTCTTT	CASSERALRGSEAFF
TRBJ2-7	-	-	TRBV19	TGTGCCAGTAGTGAGATACCCTACGAGCAGTACTTC	CASSEIPYEQYF
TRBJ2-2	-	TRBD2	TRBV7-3	TGTGCCAGCAGCTTCCTAGCGGGGGGTCTTAACACCGGGGAGCTGTTTTTT	CASSFLAGGLNTGELFF
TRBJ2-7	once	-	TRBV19	TGTGCCAGGCGGGGCAGGGCGAGGGACGAGCAGTACTTC	CARRGRARDEQYF
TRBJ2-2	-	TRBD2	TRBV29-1	TGCAGCGTCCGTCGGGGGGGCGGGACCGGGGAGCTGTTTTTT	CSVRRGGGTGELFF
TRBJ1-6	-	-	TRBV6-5	TGTGCCAGCAGTTACTCGAATGCCCAGAATTCACCCCTCCACTTT	CASSYSNAQNSPLHF
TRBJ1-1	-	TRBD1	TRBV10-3	TGTGCCATCAGTACTCGGACAGGGTTATACGACACTGAAGCTTTCTTT	CAISTRTGLYDTEAFF
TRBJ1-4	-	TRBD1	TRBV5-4	TGTGCCAGCAGCTTGGCCGGACAGGGCGCTAATGAAAAACTGTTTTTT	CASSLAGQGANEKLFF
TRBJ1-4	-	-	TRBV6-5	TGTGCCAGCAGCCACGATCATAGCTCGGATGAAAAACTGTTTTTT	CASSHDHSSDEKLFF
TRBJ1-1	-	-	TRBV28	TGTGCCAGCGCAACAGCTCTGAACACTGAAGCTTTCTTT	CASATALNTEAFF
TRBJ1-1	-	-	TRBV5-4	TGTGCCAGCAGCTTGGCGGGGGGAATGAACACTGAAGCTTTCTTT	CASSLAGGMNTEAFF
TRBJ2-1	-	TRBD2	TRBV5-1	TGCGCCAGCAGCTTAGCGGGGTCCCTCTCCTACAATGAGCAGTTCTTC	CASSLAGSLSYNEQFF
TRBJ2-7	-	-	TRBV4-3	TGCGCCAGCAGCCAGCTTCGAGGGCTCGAGCAGTACTTC	CASSQLRGLEQYF
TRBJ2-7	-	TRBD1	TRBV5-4	TGTGCCAGCAGCTTTGACAGGGGTGGGGAGAAGTACTTC	CASSFDRGGEKYF
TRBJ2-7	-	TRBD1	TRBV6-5	TGTGCCAGCAGCAACGGACAGGGGAGGGAGCAGTACTTC	CASSNGQGREQYF
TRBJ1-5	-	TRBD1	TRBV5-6	TGTGCCAGCAGCCTGAACAGGGGGCAGAGCAATCAGCCCCAGCATTTT	CASSLNRGQSNQPQHF
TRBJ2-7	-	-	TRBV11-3	TGTGCCAGCAGCTTAGAAGGAGGGGTGGGCTACGAGCAGTACTTC	CASSLEGGVGYEQYF
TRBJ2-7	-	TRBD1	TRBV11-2	TGTGCCAGCAGCCGGGACAGGGTATACGAGCAGTACTTC	CASSRDRVYEQYF
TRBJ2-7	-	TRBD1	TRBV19	TGTGCCAGTAGTATAGCCCCCCCGGGACAGGGAGCGACCTACGAGCAGTACTTC	CASSIAPPGQGATYEQYF
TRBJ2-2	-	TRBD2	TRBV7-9	TGTGCCAGCAGCCAATGGACTAGCGGGGGGGCCGTCGGGGAGCTGTTTTTT	CASSQWTSGGAVGELFF
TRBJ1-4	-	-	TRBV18	TGTGCCAGCTCACCCCTCGACGAGGAGGCGAAACTGTTTTTT	CASSPLDEEAKLFF
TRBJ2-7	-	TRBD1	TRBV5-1	TGCGCCAGCAGCGTAAATCCGACAGGGCCCTACGAGCAGTACTTC	CASSVNPTGPYEQYF
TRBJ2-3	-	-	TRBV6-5	TGTGCCAGCAGTTCTCCAGGCACAGATACGCAGTATTTT	CASSSPGTDTQYF
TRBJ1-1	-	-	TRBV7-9	TGTGCCAGCAGCCTCCCGGGACAAGAGAACACTGAAGCTTTCTTT	CASSLPGQENTEAFF
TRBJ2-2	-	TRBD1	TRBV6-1	TGTGCCAGCAGATCCGGGACAGGGAACACCGGGGAGCTGTTTTTT	CASRSGTGNTGELFF
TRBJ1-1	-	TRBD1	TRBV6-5	TGTGCCAGCAGCCCGGACAGGGCGGGCACTGAAGCTTTCTTT	CASSPDRAGTEAFF
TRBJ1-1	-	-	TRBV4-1	TGCGCCAGCAGCAGGGAGGGCGGAGGTACTGAAGCTTTCTTT	CASSREGGGTEAFF
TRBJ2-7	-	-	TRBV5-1	TGCGCCAGCAGGTTCGTAGTGGACACTACCTACGAGCAGTACTTC	CASRFVVDTTYEQYF
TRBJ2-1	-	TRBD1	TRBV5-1	TGCGCCAGCAGCTCGACAGGGAAATACAATGAGCAGTTCTTC	CASSSTGKYNEQFF
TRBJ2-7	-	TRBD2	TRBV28	TGTGCCAGCAGTTCCCAATCCCGTCCTAGCGGGGGTTCCTACGAGCAGTACTTC	CASSSQSRPSGGSYEQYF